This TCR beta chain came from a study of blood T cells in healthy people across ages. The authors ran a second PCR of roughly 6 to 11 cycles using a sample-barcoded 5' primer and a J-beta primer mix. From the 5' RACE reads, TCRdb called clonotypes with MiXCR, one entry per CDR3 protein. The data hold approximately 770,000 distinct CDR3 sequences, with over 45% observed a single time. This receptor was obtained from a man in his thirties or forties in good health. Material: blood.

CDR3 nucleotide sequence: TGCAGTGCTAGAGATCAGGGCTCCTACGAGCAGTACTTC. It encodes CSARDQGSYEQYF. V and J are TRBV20-1 and TRBJ2-7; tentative D call: TRBD1 (5 bases). The CDR3 is made up of 13 amino acids. CDR1 and CDR2 from the germline V gene are DFQATT and SNEGSKA (reference sequence). The V end lost 0 bases, the J end lost 0 bases, and 6 bases lay between the germline ends.